This T cell receptor beta chain was obtained from a study of shared clonotypes between healthy human individuals. CD45RO-negative cells were positively selected for CCR7, leaving out terminally differentiated effector memory CD45RA+ cells. Overall study results and limits: Some naive CD4 clonotypes, 4% to 6%, turned up in common across a handful of donors. With few donors, the genetic and exposure-history diversity represented was limited.

V was clipped by 0 bases and J by 1 base, with 15 bases between them. This CDR3 is built from 17 residues. Germline CDR1 LGHNA, CDR2 YNFKEQ. In regard to this clone: Its specificity is not known.

Libraries were prepared by immunoSEQ multiplex PCR; TCRdb keeps only in-frame clonotypes and omits some of them. Of roughly 590,000 clones listed, less than 97% were seen once; the top ten hold about 0.11%. The clonotype comes from a woman between 25 and 40 years old in good health. Sequenced material: naive CD8+ T cells sorted from blood. This sequence joins TRBV4-2 and TRBJ1-1; D perhaps matches TRBD1 (5 bases). CDR3 in DNA: TGTGCCAGCAGCCAAGATGAAGTTACAGGCCAGAACACTGAAGCTTTCTTT. Protein: CASSQDEVTGQNTEAFF.